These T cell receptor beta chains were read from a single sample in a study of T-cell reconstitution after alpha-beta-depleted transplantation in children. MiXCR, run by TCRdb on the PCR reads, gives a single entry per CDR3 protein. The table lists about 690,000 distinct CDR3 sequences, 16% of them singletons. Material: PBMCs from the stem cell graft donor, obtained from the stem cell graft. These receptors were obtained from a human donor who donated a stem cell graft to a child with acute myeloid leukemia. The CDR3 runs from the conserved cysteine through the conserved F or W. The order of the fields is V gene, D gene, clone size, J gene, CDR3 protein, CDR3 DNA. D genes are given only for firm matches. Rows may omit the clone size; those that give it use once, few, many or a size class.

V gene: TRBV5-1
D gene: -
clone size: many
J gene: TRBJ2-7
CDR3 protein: CASSLAETRPYEQYF
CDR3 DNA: TGCGCCAGCAGCTTGGCCGAGACGCGTCCCTACGAGCAGTACTTC

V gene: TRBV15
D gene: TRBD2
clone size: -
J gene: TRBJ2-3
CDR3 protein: CATSRDSGGANTQYF
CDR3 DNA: TGTGCCACCAGCAGAGACAGCGGGGGGGCGAATACGCAGTATTTT

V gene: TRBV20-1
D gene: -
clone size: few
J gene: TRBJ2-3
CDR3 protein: CSARWAFRGRADTQYF
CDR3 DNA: TGCAGTGCTAGGTGGGCGTTCAGGGGGAGGGCAGATACGCAGTATTTT

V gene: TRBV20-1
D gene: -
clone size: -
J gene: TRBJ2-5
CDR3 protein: CCASPQPGRTYQETQYF
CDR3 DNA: TGCTGTGCTAGTCCCCAACCGGGACGGACGTACCAAGAGACCCAGTACTTC

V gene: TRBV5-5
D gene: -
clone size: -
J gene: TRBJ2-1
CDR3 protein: CASSGGNHNEQFF
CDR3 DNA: TGTGCCAGCAGCGGGGGTAACCACAATGAGCAGTTCTTC

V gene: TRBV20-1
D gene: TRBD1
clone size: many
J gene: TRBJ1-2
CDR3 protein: CSASQQGIGGYTF
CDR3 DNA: TGCAGTGCTAGCCAACAGGGGATTGGTGGCTACACCTTC

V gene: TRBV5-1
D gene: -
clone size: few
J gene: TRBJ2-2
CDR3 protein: CASSLDYYREGTGELFF
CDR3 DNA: TGCGCCAGCAGCTTGGATTATTACAGGGAGGGCACCGGGGAGCTGTTTTTT

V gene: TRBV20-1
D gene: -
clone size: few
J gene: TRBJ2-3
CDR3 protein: CSATPTPDREADTQYF
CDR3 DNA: TGCAGTGCGACTCCCACCCCCGACAGGGAGGCAGATACGCAGTATTTT

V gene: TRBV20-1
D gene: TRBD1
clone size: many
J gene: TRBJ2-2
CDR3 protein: CSARATGDGELFF
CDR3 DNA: TGCAGTGCTAGGGCCACAGGGGACGGGGAGCTGTTTTTT

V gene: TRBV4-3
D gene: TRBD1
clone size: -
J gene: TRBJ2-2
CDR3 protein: CASSHEDRDPGELFF
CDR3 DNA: TGCGCCAGCAGCCACGAGGACAGGGACCCCGGGGAGCTGTTTTTT

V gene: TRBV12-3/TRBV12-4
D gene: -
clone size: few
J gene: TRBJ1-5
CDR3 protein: CASSWDMGLYGNQPQHF
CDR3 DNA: TGTGCCAGCAGCTGGGACATGGGTTTGTATGGCAATCAGCCCCAGCATTTT

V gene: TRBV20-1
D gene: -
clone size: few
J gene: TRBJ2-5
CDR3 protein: CSARDELFEEETQYF
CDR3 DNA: TGCAGTGCTAGAGACGAACTTTTTGAGGAGGAGACCCAGTACTTC

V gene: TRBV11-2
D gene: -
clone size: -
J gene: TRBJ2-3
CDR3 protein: CASSLLGHTDTQYF
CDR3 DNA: TGTGCCAGCAGCTTACTTGGACATACAGATACGCAGTATTTT

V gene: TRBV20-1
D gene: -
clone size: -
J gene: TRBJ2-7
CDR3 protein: CSARDVDRNYEQYF
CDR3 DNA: TGCAGTGCTAGAGATGTCGACAGGAACTACGAGCAGTACTTC

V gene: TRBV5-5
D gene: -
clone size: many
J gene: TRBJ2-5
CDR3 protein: CASSSPGSRGETQYF
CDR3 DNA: TGTGCCAGCAGCTCACCGGGATCTAGGGGAGAGACCCAGTACTTC

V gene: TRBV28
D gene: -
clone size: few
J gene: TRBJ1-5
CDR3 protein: CASRIWTFNQPQHF
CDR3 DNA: TGTGCCAGCAGGATTTGGACGTTCAATCAGCCCCAGCATTTT

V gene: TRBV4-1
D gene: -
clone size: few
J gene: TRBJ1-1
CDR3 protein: CASSHRPGPLSGNTEAFF
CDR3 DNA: TGCGCCAGCAGCCACCGCCCGGGACCCCTAAGTGGGAACACTGAAGCTTTCTTT

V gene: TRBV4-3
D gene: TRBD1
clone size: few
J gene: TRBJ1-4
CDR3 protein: CASSQGDRAGGEKLFF
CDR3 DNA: TGCGCCAGCAGCCAAGGGGACAGGGCGGGAGGTGAAAAACTGTTTTTT

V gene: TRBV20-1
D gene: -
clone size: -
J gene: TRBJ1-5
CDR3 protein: CCARDPGTDNQPQHF
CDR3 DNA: TGCTGTGCTAGGGACCCCGGGACGGACAATCAGCCCCAGCATTTT

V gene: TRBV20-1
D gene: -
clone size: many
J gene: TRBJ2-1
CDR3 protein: CSAQRAPYNEQFF
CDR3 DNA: TGCAGTGCCCAGCGGGCGCCCTACAATGAGCAGTTCTTC

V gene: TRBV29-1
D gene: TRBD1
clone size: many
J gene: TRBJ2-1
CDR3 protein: CSVEGQGGNEQFF
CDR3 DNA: TGCAGCGTTGAGGGACAGGGCGGCAATGAGCAGTTCTTC

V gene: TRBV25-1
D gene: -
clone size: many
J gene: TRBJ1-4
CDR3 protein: CASSEYRTEEKLFF
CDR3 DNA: TGTGCCAGCAGTGAATATAGGACAGAAGAAAAACTGTTTTTT

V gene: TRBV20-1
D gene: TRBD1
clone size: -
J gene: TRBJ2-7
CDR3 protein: CSATKTGGVHEQYF
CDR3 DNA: TGCAGTGCCACCAAAACAGGGGGCGTCCACGAGCAGTACTTC

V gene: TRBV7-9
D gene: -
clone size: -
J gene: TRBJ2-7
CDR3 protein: CASSLWDYEQYF
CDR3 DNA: TGTGCCAGCAGCTTATGGGACTACGAGCAGTACTTC

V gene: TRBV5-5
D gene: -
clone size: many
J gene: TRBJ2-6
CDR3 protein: CASILHYSGANVLTF
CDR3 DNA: TGTGCCAGCATCTTACATTACTCTGGGGCCAACGTCCTGACTTTC

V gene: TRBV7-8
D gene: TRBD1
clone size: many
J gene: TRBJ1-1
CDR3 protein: CASSSTGGPEAFF
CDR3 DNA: TGTGCCAGCAGCAGCACAGGGGGACCAGAAGCTTTCTTT

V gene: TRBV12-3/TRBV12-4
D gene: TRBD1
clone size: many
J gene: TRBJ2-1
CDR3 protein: CASRTGGEDEQFF
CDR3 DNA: TGTGCCAGCAGAACAGGGGGCGAAGATGAGCAGTTCTTC

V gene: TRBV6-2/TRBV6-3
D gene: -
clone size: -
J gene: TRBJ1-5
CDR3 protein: CASTTWGNNQPQHF
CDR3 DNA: TGTGCCAGCACCACATGGGGAAACAATCAGCCCCAGCATTTT

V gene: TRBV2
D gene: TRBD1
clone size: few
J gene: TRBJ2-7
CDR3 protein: CASSRIRDRESYEQYF
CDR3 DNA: TGTGCCAGCAGTCGAATCCGGGACAGGGAGTCCTACGAGCAGTACTTC

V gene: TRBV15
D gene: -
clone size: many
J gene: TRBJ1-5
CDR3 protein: CATSRDPDSRQPQHF
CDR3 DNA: TGTGCCACCAGCAGAGATCCGGACTCACGGCAGCCCCAGCATTTT

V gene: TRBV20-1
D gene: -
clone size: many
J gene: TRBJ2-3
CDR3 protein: CSASVAGSSTDTQYF
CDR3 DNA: TGCAGTGCTAGTGTCGCGGGGTCTTCCACAGATACGCAGTATTTT

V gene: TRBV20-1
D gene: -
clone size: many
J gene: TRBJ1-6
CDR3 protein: CSFHDRNSPLHF
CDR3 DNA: TGCAGTTTTCATGACAGAAATTCACCCCTCCACTTT

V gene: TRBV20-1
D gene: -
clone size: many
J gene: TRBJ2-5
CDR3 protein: CSARSGGAYQETQYF
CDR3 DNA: TGCAGTGCTAGATCCGGCGGTGCGTACCAAGAGACCCAGTACTTC

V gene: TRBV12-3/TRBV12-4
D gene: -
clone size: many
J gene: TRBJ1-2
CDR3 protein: CASSLPPESYGYTF
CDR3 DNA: TGTGCCAGCAGTTTGCCCCCAGAATCGTATGGCTACACCTTC

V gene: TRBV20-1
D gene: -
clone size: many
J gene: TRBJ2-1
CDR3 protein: CSPPAKRYDEQFF
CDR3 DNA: TGCAGCCCGCCGGCCAAGCGGTACGATGAGCAGTTCTTC

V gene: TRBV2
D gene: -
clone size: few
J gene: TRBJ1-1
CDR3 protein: CASSGVTIGMTEAFF
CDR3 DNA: TGTGCCAGCAGTGGTGTGACAATTGGAATGACTGAAGCTTTCTTT

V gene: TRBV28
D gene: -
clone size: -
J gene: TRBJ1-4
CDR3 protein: CASSLNRVEKNEKLFF
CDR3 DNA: TGTGCCAGCAGTTTGAACAGGGTAGAAAAAAATGAAAAACTGTTTTTT

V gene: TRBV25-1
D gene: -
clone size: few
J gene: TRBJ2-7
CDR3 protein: CASSEANRVGNYEQYF
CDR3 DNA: TGTGCCAGCAGTGAGGCTAACAGGGTTGGGAACTACGAGCAGTACTTC

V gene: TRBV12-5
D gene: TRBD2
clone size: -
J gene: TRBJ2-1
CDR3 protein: CASGLASGGANEQFF
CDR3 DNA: TGTGCTAGTGGTTTGGCGAGCGGGGGGGCCAATGAGCAGTTCTTC

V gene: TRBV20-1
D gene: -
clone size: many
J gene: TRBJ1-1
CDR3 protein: CSARDREGSTEAFF
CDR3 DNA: TGCAGTGCTAGAGATCGGGAGGGTAGCACTGAAGCTTTCTTT

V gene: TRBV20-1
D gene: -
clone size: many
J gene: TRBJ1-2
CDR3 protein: CSASRGAYGYTF
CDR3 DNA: TGCAGTGCCTCCAGGGGAGCCTATGGCTACACCTTC

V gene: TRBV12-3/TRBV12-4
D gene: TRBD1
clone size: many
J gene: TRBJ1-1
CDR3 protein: CASRAGQENTEAFF
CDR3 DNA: TGTGCCAGCAGGGCCGGACAGGAGAACACTGAAGCTTTCTTT

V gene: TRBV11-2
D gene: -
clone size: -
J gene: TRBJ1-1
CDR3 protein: CASSLVPDGLTEAFF
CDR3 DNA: TGTGCCAGCAGCTTAGTACCGGACGGACTCACTGAAGCTTTCTTT

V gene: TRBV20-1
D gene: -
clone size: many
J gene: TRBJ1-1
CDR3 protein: CSARVVDTEAFF
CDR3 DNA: TGCAGTGCTAGAGTTGTAGACACTGAAGCTTTCTTT

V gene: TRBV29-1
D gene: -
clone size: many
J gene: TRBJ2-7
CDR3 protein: CSVERDTDYEQYF
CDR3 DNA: TGCAGCGTTGAAAGGGACACCGACTACGAGCAGTACTTC

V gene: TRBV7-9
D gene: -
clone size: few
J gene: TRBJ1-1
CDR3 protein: CASSPTKGPNTEAFF
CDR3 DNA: TGTGCCAGCAGCCCAACCAAGGGCCCGAACACTGAAGCTTTCTTT

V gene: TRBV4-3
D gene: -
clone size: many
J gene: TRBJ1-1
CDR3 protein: CASSPMTGNTEAFF
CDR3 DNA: TGCGCCAGCAGCCCAATGACAGGGAACACTGAAGCTTTCTTT

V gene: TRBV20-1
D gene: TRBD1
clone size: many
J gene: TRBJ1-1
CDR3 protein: CSARRTGGMNTEAFF
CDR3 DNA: TGCAGTGCTAGACGGACAGGGGGCATGAACACTGAAGCTTTCTTT

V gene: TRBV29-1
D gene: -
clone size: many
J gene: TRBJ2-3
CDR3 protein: CSPRSTDTQYF
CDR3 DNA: TGCAGCCCGCGGAGCACAGATACGCAGTATTTT

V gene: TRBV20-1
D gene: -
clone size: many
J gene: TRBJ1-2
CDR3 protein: CSASPGRFYGYTF
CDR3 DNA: TGCAGTGCCAGTCCAGGACGGTTCTATGGCTACACCTTC

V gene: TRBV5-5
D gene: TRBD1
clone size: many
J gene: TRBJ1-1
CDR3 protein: CASSSDRDMNTEAFF
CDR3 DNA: TGTGCCAGCAGCTCGGACAGGGACATGAACACTGAAGCTTTCTTT

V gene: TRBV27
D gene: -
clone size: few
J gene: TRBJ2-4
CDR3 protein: CASSTRPSQNIQYF
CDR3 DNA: TGTGCCAGCAGTACCCGTCCCTCTCAGAACATTCAGTACTTC

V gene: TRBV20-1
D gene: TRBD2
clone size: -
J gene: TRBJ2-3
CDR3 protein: CSARGLGGSGGAVAQYF
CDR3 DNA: TGCAGTGCTAGAGGCTTGGGGGGTAGCGGGGGGGCCGTAGCGCAGTATTTT